The subject of this entry is one TCR beta chain. Every participating donor contributed roughly 9.6 milliliters of peripheral blood through a draw. These data come from a study of blood T cells in healthy people across ages. The second PCR ran about 6 to 12 cycles with a sample-barcoded 5' primer and J-beta primers. From the 5' RACE reads, TCRdb called clonotypes with MiXCR, one entry per CDR3 protein. Of about a million distinct CDR3 sequences listed, about 53% are singletons. Sequences were obtained from blood. The receptor comes from a woman aged 60-70 years in good health.

The CDR3 spells CASSRAGQNEQFF. In nucleotides, the CDR3 is TGTGCCAGCAGTCGGGCAGGACAGAATGAGCAGTTCTTC. The chain employs TRBV28 and TRBJ2-1, with D possibly being TRBD1 (6 bases). The CDR3 totals 13 residues. Trimming pared 5 bases from V and 7 bases from J, leaving 12 bases between. Germline V gives CDR1 MDHEN, CDR2 SYDVKM.